This T cell receptor (beta chain) was recorded in a study of early T cells in non-severe SARS-CoV-2 infection. In TCRdb, the 5' RACE reads were re-called with MiXCR into one record per CDR3 protein. The sample consists of approximately 69,000 distinct CDR3 sequences, more than 9.5% of them appearing once. Trimming cost V 5 bases and J 5 bases, with 15 bases left between them. The CDR3 runs 15 residues. The germline gives CDR1 SGHTA, CDR2 FQGTGA. The clonotype originates from an adult who was a healthcare worker with PCR-confirmed SARS-CoV-2 infection or an uninfected control (not recorded which). This chain links TRBV7-3 with TRBJ2-2; a weak D match, TRBD2 (6 bases). Sequenced here: whole blood, sampled at baseline. CDR3 loop: CASSRQGGDTGELFF. The CDR3 DNA is TGTGCCAGCAGCCGGCAGGGCGGGGATACCGGGGAGCTGTTTTTT.